This is a list of T cell receptor beta chains from one sample in a study of T cell responses to AZD1222 COVID-19 vaccine. Sequencing used immunoSEQ multiplex PCR; TCRdb keeps in-frame clones, though not all of them. Among approximately 110,000 clones listed, roughly nine tenths were seen once. Sequencing was performed on peripheral blood, taken on day 0 of AZD1222 vaccination. These receptors came from an adult in good health. Each CDR3 is given with its conserved first and last residue. D genes are given only for firm matches. Only some rows state a clone size, as once, few, many or a class for expanded clones.

J	D	V	size	CDR3	DNA
TRBJ2-3	TRBD1	TRBV2	-	CAVHRDRATDTQYF	TGTGCCGTTCACCGGGACAGGGCCACAGATACGCAGTATTTT
TRBJ2-7	TRBD2	TRBV19	-	CASSITSSGPYEQYF	TGTGCCAGTAGTATAACGTCTAGCGGACCCTACGAGCAGTACTTC
TRBJ2-7	-	TRBV19	-	CASSWQGGNEQYF	TGTGCCAGTAGTTGGCAGGGGGGGAACGAGCAGTACTTC
TRBJ1-4	-	TRBV5-1	few	CASSLAGEAPEKLFF	TGCGCCAGCAGCTTGGCCGGGGAGGCTCCGGAAAAACTGTTTTTT
TRBJ2-1	TRBD2	TRBV7-6	-	CASRSSSGGDPEQFF	TGTGCCAGCAGGTCTTCTAGCGGGGGGGATCCAGAGCAGTTCTTC
TRBJ2-5	TRBD1	TRBV18	-	CASSQGQGQETQYF	TGTGCCAGCTCCCAAGGACAGGGACAAGAGACCCAGTACTTC
TRBJ1-5	-	TRBV28	once	CASSLSGQGNQPQHF	TGTGCCAGCAGTTTATCTGGGCAGGGCAATCAGCCCCAGCATTTT
TRBJ2-3	-	TRBV20-1	-	CSAPSTDTQYF	TGCAGTGCACCCTCCACAGATACGCAGTATTTT
TRBJ1-2	TRBD1	TRBV28	-	CASSLTGPYGYTF	TGTGCCAGCAGTCTGACAGGGCCGTATGGCTACACCTTC
TRBJ1-1	TRBD1	TRBV2	-	CASTRQGYTEAFF	TGTGCCAGCACCCGACAGGGGTACACTGAAGCTTTCTTT
TRBJ1-1	-	TRBV5-1	-	CASSLVAGTTEAFF	TGCGCCAGCAGCTTGGTCGCAGGGACCACTGAAGCTTTCTTT
TRBJ1-1	-	TRBV6-5	-	CASSYSQNTEAFF	TGTGCCAGCAGTTATTCCCAAAACACTGAAGCTTTCTTT
TRBJ1-4	TRBD1	TRBV10-3	-	CAISEGQGLNEKLFF	TGTGCCATCAGTGAGGGACAGGGGCTTAATGAAAAACTGTTTTTT